One and the same sample provided the 20 T cell receptor beta chains below, sequenced in a study of shared clonotypes between healthy human individuals. The method was immunoSEQ multiplex PCR; TCRdb's version includes in-frame clones alone and lacks a portion of them. The sample gives about 510,000 clones, approximately 95% of which show up once; about 0.064% is in the top ten. The sample was naive CD4+ T cells sorted from blood. The subset denotes: CD45RA+ positively selected. The origin of the receptors is a woman aged 25 to 45 in good health.

This chain connects TRBV5-1 to TRBJ1-4, with D unclear. Trimming removed 4 bases from V and 2 bases from J, with 9 bases in between. This CDR3 is built from 14 residues. CDR1 is SGHRS and CDR2 is YFSETQ in the germline V gene. The DNA of the CDR3 is TGCGCCAGCAGCCCCTACAAGACTAATGAAAAACTGTTTTTT. The encoded protein is CASSPYKTNEKLFF. The full variable domain, with the rest looked up from reference TRBV5-1 and TRBJ1-4, is KAGVTQTPRYLIKTRGQQVTLSCSPISGHRSVSWYQQTPGQGLQFLFEYFSETQRNKGNFPGRFSGRQFSNSRSEMNVSTLELGDSALYLCASSPYKTNEKLFFGSGTQLSVL.

This chain joins TRBV10-2 and TRBJ1-5; D not resolved. Germline V gives CDR1 WSHSY, CDR2 SAAADI. CDR3 size: 14 residues. V lost 4 bases and J lost 7, with 14 bases in between. The CDR3 loop is CASSGVEGNQPQHF. CDR3 DNA sequence: TGCGCCAGCAGTGGTGTGGAAGGTAACCAGCCCCAGCATTTT.

This chain connects TRBV28 to TRBJ2-7, with TRBD2 matching over 8 bases. The CDR3 spans 21 residues. Germline lookup yields CDR1 MDHEN and CDR2 SYDVKM. V shed 3 bases and J 0 bases; nucleotides not matched to a gene: 22. The CDR3 sequence: CASSLWGLAGGRLNNSYEQYF. CDR3 DNA sequence: TGTGCCAGCAGTTTGTGGGGGCTTGCGGGGGGCAGGTTAAACAACTCCTACGAGCAGTACTTC.

Points on this clone: In the same sample, other DNA sequences code for this CDR3. The genes are TRBV5-1 and TRBJ2-2; TRBD1 might be the D (5 bases). This CDR3 comprises 15 residues. Germline V lookup: CDR1 SGHRS, CDR2 YFSETQ. With 0 bases removed from V and 1 base from J, the gap between germline ends came to 7 bases. The CDR3 loop is CASSLVQGNTGELFF. In DNA form, the CDR3 reads TGCGCCAGCAGCTTGGTTCAGGGGAACACCGGGGAGCTGTTTTTT. Using reference TRBV5-1 and TRBJ2-2 for the parts outside the CDR3, the full variable domain is KAGVTQTPRYLIKTRGQQVTLSCSPISGHRSVSWYQQTPGQGLQFLFEYFSETQRNKGNFPGRFSGRQFSNSRSEMNVSTLELGDSALYLCASSLVQGNTGELFFGEGSRLTVL.

The chain employs TRBV5-1 and TRBJ1-1, with D uncertain. The V gene's germline CDR1 is SGHRS and CDR2 YFSETQ. This CDR3 contains 16 residues. The V gene lost 1 base and the J gene lost 2 bases, with 15 bases spanning the gap. As DNA, the CDR3 is TGCGCCAGCAGCTTGCTTAGTCAACCGGAAAACACTGAAGCTTTCTTT. Translated, it gives CASSLLSQPENTEAFF. The variable domain in full, with the rest retrieved from reference TRBV5-1 and TRBJ1-1, is KAGVTQTPRYLIKTRGQQVTLSCSPISGHRSVSWYQQTPGQGLQFLFEYFSETQRNKGNFPGRFSGRQFSNSRSEMNVSTLELGDSALYLCASSLLSQPENTEAFFGQGTRLTVV.

The V call is TRBV11-1, the J call TRBJ1-4; D is perhaps TRBD1 (5 bases). Between the trimmed V and J ends, which lost 2 bases and 4 bases, there was a span of 14 bases. Germline CDR1 and CDR2: SGHAT and FQDESV (reference sequence). The CDR3 runs 16 residues. Written as DNA, the CDR3 is TGTGCCAGCAGCTTACGGGGAGGGGCGATTAATGAAAAACTGTTTTTT. Residues: CASSLRGGAINEKLFF.

The chain employs TRBV6-1 and TRBJ2-1; TRBD2 aligns across 8 bases. From germline, CDR1 is MNHNS and CDR2 SASEGT. The CDR3 spans 13 residues. The trim removed 6 bases at V and 5 bases at J, leaving 3 bases unmatched. CDR3 in DNA: TGTGCCAGCAGCCCCGGGAGGGACAATGAGCAGTTCTTC. As protein: CASSPGRDNEQFF.

V usage is TRBV5-4 and J usage is TRBJ1-2; weak D call: TRBD1 (5 bases). V was shortened by 4 bases and J by 1 base, with 14 bases between the two germline ends. Germline V gene data show CDR1 as SGHNT and CDR2 as YYREEE (reference sequence). This CDR3 is 15 amino acids long. CDR3: CASSAPSGGNYGYTF. CDR3 sequence (DNA): TGTGCCAGCAGCGCCCCATCGGGGGGTAACTATGGCTACACCTTC.

A remark on this clone: The same CDR3 can be traced to other DNA sequences in this sample. V gene TRBV7-2 combines with J gene TRBJ2-5; the D is unclear. This CDR3 has 13 amino acids. Trimming took 1 base from V and 5 from J, leaving 8 bases between them. Germline V gives CDR1 SGHTA, CDR2 FQGNSA. The CDR3 DNA is TGTGCCAGCAGCTTAGTGTTAGGGGAGACCCAGTACTTC. Translated: CASSLVLGETQYF. The whole variable domain, filled in from reference TRBV7-2 and TRBJ2-5, reads GAGVSQSPSNKVTEKGKDVELRCDPISGHTALYWYRQSLGQGLEFLIYFQGNSAPDKSGLPSDRFSAERTGGSVSTLTIQRTQQEDSAVYLCASSLVLGETQYFGPGTRLLVL.

The chain has TRBV10-1 and TRBJ2-5; 7 bases align to TRBD2. V lost 0 bases and J lost 5; bases outside the gene matches: 3. CDR3 length: 14 residues. Germline V gene data show CDR1 as WNHNN and CDR2 as SYGVQD (reference sequence). The CDR3 DNA is TGCGCCAGCAGTGAGTCCGGGGGGACGGAGACCCAGTACTTC. This translates into CASSESGGTETQYF.

This chain connects TRBV5-6 to TRBJ1-1, with no clear D. CDR3 length equals 14 residues. Deletions cut 1 base from V and 1 base from J, with 8 bases between. Germline CDR1 is SGHDT and CDR2 is YYEEEE. For the CDR3, the DNA is TGTGCCAGCAGCTTGTGGTCCCAGAACACTGAAGCTTTCTTT. Protein: CASSLWSQNTEAFF.

V and J are TRBV2 and TRBJ2-5, with 11 bases identical to TRBD1. Germline lookup yields CDR1 SNHLY and CDR2 FYNNEI. The J segment lost 5 bases and the V segment lost 7 bases, leaving 6 bases of the junction unmatched. The CDR3 loop spans 14 amino acids. CDR3 DNA: TGTGCCAGCACAGGGACAGGGGGAGTGGAGACCCAGTACTTC. It codes for CASTGTGGVETQYF. The full variable domain, rest sourced from reference TRBV2 and TRBJ2-5, is EPEVTQTPSHQVTQMGQEVILRCVPISNHLYFYWYRQILGQKVEFLVSFYNNEISEKSEIFDDQFSVERPDGSNFTLKIRSTKLEDSAMYFCASTGTGGVETQYFGPGTRLLVL.

This chain links TRBV11-3 with TRBJ2-7, with D perhaps TRBD2 (6 bases). The CDR3 is made up of 17 amino acids. Trimming left V 6 bases short and J 2 bases short, with 23 bases between. CDR1 is SGHNT and CDR2 is YENEEA in the germline V gene. CDR3: CASRNGGRSNLPYEQYF. CDR3 nucleotides: TGTGCCAGCAGGAATGGGGGGAGGTCGAATCTTCCCTACGAGCAGTACTTC. Full variable domain (outside the CDR3, taken from reference TRBV11-3 and TRBJ2-7): EAGVVQSPRYKIIEKKQPVAFWCNPISGHNTLYWYLQNLGQGPELLIRYENEEAVDDSQLPKDRFSAERLKGVDSTLKIQPAELGDSAVYLCASRNGGRSNLPYEQYFGPGTRLTVT.

In its sample, this clone was seen once. This chain connects TRBV18 to TRBJ2-2, with TRBD1 as a possible D gene (6 bases). V lost 1 base to trimming and J lost 0 bases, with 9 bases between them. CDR1 and CDR2 (germline): KGHSH, LQKENI. The CDR3 extends over 16 amino acids. In nucleotides, the CDR3 is TGTGCCAGCTCACCACAGGACAGCGCGAACACCGGGGAGCTGTTTTTT. Encoded protein: CASSPQDSANTGELFF.

This chain joins TRBV28 and TRBJ2-6, with D tentatively TRBD2 (6 bases). The V gene's germline CDR1 is MDHEN and CDR2 SYDVKM. V was pared by 8 bases and J by 0 bases, with 20 bases between. This CDR3 region has 18 residues. The CDR3 DNA follows: TGTGCCAGCGTAGCCGGGAGCTTAATATCCTCTGGGGCCAACGTCCTGACTTTC. It is translated as CASVAGSLISSGANVLTF.

The gene calls are TRBV6-5 and TRBJ2-3; D is possibly TRBD1 (6 bases). V was cut by 5 bases and J by 8 bases, with 17 bases left in between. The CDR3 is 14 amino acids. Germline V lookup: CDR1 MNHEY, CDR2 SVGAGI. The CDR3 nucleotides are TGTGCCAGCAGTAGGGACACTACACGGGGTACGCAGTATTTT. The encoded protein is CASSRDTTRGTQYF.

V usage is TRBV11-1 and J usage is TRBJ2-7; D may be TRBD2 (5 bases). Germline CDR1 reads SGHAT; CDR2 reads FQDESV (reference sequence). The CDR3 is 13 amino acids. Trimming left V 8 bases short and J 3 bases short, with 14 bases between. This chain's CDR3 is CASRGADRYEQYF. The CDR3 DNA follows: TGTGCCAGCCGTGGAGCGGATCGCTACGAGCAGTACTTC.

The V call is TRBV10-1, the J call TRBJ1-5; D might be TRBD1 (5 bases). V was clipped by 5 bases and J by 5 bases, with 13 bases between them. Germline CDR1 and CDR2: WNHNN and SYGVQD (reference sequence). The CDR3 is made up of 14 amino acids. This CDR3 reads CASSPGTGDQPQHF. CDR3 coding DNA: TGCGCCAGCAGTCCCGGGACGGGGGATCAGCCCCAGCATTTT.

The gene calls are TRBV19 and TRBJ1-2; no firm D call. The V end lost 3 bases, the J end lost 8 bases, and 10 bases lay between the germline ends. Germline V gene data show CDR1 as LNHDA and CDR2 as SQIVND (reference sequence). The CDR3 runs to 12 residues. CDR3 bases: TGTGCCAGTAGTATTGCGGTTGGAGGCTACACCTTC. This encodes CASSIAVGGYTF. The entire variable domain, with the rest obtained from reference TRBV19 and TRBJ1-2, is as follows: DGGITQSPKYLFRKEGQNVTLSCEQNLNHDAMYWYRQDPGQGLRLIYYSQIVNDFQKGDIAEGYSVSREKKESFPLTVTSAQKNPTAFYLCASSIAVGGYTFGSGTRLTVV.

The gene calls are TRBV28 and TRBJ2-2; the D is unclear. This CDR3 is 17 amino acids long. Per germline, CDR1 MDHEN and CDR2 SYDVKM. V was pared by 3 bases and J by 2 bases, with 16 bases between. CDR3 protein: CASSFFIGSVNTGELFF. Written as DNA, the CDR3 is TGTGCCAGCAGTTTTTTCATTGGGTCTGTTAACACCGGGGAGCTGTTTTTT. Complete variable domain (other parts from reference TRBV28 and TRBJ2-2): DVKVTQSSRYLVKRTGEKVFLECVQDMDHENMFWYRQDPGLGLRLIYFSYDVKMKEKGDIPEGYSVSREKKERFSLILESASTNQTSMYLCASSFFIGSVNTGELFFGEGSRLTVL.